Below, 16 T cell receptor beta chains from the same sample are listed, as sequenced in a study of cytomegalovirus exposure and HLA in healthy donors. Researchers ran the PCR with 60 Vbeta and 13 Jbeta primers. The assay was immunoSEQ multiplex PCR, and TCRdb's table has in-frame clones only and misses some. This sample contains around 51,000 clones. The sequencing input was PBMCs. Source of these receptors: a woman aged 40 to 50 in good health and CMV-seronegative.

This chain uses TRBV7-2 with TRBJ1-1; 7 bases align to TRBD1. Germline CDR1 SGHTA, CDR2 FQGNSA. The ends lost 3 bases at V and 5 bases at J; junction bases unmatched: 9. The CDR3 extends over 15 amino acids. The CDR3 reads CASSLYRGTSTEAFF. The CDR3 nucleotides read TGTGCCAGCAGCTTGTACAGGGGAACGAGTACTGAAGCTTTCTTT.

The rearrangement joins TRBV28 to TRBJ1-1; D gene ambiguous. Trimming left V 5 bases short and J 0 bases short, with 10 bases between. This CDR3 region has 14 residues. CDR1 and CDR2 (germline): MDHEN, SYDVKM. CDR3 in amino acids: CASSLDWVNTEAFF. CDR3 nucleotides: TGTGCCAGCAGTCTGGACTGGGTGAACACTGAAGCTTTCTTT.

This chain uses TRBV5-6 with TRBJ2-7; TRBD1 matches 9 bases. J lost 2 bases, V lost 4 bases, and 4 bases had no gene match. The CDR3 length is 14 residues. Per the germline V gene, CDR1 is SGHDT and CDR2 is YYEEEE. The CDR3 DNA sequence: TGTGCCAGCAGCCCAGGGACAGGGACCTACGAGCAGTACTTC. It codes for CASSPGTGTYEQYF.

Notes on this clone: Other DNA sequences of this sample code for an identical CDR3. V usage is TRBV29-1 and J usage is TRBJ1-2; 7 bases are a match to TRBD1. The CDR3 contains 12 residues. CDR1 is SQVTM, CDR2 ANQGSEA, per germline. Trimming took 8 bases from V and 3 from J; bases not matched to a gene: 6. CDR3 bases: TGCAGCACGCGGACAGGCGACTATGGCTACACCTTC. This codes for CSTRTGDYGYTF. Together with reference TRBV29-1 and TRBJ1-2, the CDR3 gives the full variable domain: SAVISQKPSRDICQRGTSLTIQCQVDSQVTMMFWYRQQPGQSLTLIATANQGSEATYESGFVIDKFPISRPNLTFSTLTVSNMSPEDSSIYLCSTRTGDYGYTFGSGTRLTVV.

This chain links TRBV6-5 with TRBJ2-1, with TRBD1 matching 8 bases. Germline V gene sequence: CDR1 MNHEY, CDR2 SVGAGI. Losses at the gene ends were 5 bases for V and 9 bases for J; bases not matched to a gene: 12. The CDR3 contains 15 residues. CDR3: CASSIQGVPGVEQFF. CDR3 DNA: TGTGCCAGCAGTATACAGGGGGTCCCTGGGGTTGAGCAGTTCTTC.

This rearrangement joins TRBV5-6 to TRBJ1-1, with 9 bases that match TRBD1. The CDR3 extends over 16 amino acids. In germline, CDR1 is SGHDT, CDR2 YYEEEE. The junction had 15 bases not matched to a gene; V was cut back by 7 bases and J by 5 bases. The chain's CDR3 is CASSYRDRVSDTEAFF. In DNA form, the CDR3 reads TGTGCCAGCTCCTATCGGGACAGGGTTTCGGATACTGAAGCTTTCTTT.

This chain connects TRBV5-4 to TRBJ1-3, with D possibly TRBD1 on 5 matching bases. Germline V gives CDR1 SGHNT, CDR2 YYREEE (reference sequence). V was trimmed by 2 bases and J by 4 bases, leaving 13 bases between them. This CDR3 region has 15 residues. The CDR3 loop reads CASSLGGESGNTIYF. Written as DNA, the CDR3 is TGTGCCAGCAGCTTAGGAGGGGAATCCGGAAACACCATATATTTT. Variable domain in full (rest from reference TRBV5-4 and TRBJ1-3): ETGVTQSPTHLIKTRGQQVTLRCSSQSGHNTVSWYQQALGQGPQFIFQYYREEENGRGNFPPRFSGLQFPNYSSELNVNALELDDSALYLCASSLGGESGNTIYFGEGSWLTVV.

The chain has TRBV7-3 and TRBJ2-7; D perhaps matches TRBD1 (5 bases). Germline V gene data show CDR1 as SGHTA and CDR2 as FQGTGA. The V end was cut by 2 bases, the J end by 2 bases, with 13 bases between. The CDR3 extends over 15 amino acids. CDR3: CASSLGVGPAYEQYF. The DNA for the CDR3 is TGTGCCAGCAGCTTAGGAGTGGGGCCCGCCTACGAGCAGTACTTC.

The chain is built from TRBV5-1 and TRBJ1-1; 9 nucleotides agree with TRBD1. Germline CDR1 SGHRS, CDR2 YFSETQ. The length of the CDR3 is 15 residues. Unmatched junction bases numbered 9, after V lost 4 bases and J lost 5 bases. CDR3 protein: CASSADRGSGTEAFF. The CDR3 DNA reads TGCGCCAGCAGCGCGGACAGGGGATCGGGAACTGAAGCTTTCTTT.

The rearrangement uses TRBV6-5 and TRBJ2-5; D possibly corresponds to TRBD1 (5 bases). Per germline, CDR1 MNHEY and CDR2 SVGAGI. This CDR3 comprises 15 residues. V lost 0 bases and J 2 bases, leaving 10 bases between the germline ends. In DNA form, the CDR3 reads TGTGCCAGCAGTTACTCGTTACAGGAGCAAGAGACCCAGTACTTC. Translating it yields CASSYSLQEQETQYF.

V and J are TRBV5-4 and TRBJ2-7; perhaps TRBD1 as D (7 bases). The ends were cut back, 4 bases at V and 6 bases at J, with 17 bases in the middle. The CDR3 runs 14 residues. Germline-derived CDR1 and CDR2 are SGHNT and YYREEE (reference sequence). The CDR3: CASSVVGQGGEQYF. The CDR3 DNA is TGTGCCAGCAGCGTCGTAGGGCAGGGGGGCGAGCAGTACTTC.

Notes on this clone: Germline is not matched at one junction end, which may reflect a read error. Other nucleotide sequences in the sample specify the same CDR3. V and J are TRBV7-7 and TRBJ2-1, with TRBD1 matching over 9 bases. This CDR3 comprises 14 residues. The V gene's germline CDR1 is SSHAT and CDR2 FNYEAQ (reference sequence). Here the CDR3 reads CASSTGTGIHEQFF. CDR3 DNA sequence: TGCGCTAGCAGCACCGGGACAGGGATTCATGAGCAGTTCTTC.

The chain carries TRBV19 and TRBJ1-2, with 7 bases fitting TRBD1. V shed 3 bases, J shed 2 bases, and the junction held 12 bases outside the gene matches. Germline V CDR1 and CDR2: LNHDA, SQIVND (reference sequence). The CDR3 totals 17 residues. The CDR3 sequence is CASSIGQGVLGNYGYTF. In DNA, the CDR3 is TGTGCCAGTAGTATCGGGCAGGGGGTTCTCGGGAACTATGGCTACACCTTC.

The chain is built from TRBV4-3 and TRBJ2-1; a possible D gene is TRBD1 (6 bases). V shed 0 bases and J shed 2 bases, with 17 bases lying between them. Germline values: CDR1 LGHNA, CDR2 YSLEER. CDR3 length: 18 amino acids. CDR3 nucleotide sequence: TGCGCCAGCAGCCAAGATCGGTCCAGGGGCCTTACCTACAATGAGCAGTTCTTC. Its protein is CASSQDRSRGLTYNEQFF.

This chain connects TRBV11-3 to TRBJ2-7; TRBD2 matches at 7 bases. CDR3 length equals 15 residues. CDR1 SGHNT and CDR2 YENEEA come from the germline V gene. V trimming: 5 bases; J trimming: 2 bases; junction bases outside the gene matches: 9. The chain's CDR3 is CASSPGRDPTYEQYF. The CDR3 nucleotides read TGTGCCAGCAGCCCGGGGAGGGACCCCACCTACGAGCAGTACTTC. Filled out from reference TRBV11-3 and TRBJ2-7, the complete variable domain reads EAGVVQSPRYKIIEKKQPVAFWCNPISGHNTLYWYLQNLGQGPELLIRYENEEAVDDSQLPKDRFSAERLKGVDSTLKIQPAELGDSAVYLCASSPGRDPTYEQYFGPGTRLTVT.

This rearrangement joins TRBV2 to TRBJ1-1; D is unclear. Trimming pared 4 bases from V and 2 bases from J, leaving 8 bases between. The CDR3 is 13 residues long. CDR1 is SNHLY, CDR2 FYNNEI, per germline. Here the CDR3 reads CASSVSQNTEAFF. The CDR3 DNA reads TGTGCCAGCAGTGTGAGTCAAAACACTGAAGCTTTCTTT.